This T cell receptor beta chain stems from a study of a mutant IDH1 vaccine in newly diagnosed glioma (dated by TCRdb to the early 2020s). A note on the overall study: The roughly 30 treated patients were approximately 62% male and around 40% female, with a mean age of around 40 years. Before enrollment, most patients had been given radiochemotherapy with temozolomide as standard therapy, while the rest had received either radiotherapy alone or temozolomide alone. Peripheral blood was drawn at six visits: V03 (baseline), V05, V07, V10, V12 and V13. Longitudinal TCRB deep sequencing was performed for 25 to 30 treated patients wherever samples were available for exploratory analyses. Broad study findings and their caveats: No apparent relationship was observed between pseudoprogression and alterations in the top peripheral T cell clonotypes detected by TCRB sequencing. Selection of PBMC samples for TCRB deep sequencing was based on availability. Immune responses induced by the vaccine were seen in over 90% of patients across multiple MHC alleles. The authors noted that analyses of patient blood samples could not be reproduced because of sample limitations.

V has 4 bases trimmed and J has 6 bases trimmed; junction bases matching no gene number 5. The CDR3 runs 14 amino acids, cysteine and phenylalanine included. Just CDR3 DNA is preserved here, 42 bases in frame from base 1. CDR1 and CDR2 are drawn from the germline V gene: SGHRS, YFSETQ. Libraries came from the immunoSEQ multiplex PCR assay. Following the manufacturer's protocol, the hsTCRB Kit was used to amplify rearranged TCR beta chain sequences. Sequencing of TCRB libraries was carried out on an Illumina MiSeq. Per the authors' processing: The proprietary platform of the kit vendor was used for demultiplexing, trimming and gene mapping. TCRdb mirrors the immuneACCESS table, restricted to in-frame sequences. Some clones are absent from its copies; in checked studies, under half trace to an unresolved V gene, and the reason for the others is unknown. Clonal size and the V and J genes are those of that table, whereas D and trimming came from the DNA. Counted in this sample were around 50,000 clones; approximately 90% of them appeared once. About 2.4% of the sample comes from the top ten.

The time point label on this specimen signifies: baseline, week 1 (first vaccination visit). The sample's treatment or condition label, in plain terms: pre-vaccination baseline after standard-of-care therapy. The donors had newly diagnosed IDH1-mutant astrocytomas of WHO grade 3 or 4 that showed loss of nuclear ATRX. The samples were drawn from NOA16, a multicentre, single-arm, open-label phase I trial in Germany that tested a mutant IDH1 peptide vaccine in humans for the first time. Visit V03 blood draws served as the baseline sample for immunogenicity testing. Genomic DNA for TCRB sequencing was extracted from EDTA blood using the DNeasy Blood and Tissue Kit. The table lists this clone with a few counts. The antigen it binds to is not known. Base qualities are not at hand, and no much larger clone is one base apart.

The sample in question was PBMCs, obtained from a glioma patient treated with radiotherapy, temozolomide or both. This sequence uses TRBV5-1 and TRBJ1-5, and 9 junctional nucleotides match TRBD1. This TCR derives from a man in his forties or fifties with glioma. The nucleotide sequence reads TGCGCCAGCAGCCTTAGACAGGGGGGTCAGCCCCAGCATTTT. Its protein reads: CASSLRQGGQPQHF.